This TCR beta chain was found in a study of cytomegalovirus exposure and HLA in healthy donors. PCR employed 60 Vbeta and 13 Jbeta primers. Some clones are missing from TCRdb's copy, which holds only in-frame ones; the method was immunoSEQ multiplex PCR. The top ten clones hold roughly 5% of a sample with about 150,000 clones, approximately 80% of them seen once. The CDR3 sequence is 13 residues long. V was trimmed by 7 bases and J by 3 bases, leaving 11 bases between them. Germline-derived CDR1 and CDR2 are LNHDA and SQIVND (reference sequence). V usage is TRBV19 and J usage is TRBJ2-3; D may be TRBD2 (6 bases). Sequencing was performed on PBMCs. This clonotype was obtained from a young man in good health and CMV-seronegative. CDR3: CASTGTETDTQYF. CDR3 sequence (DNA): TGTGCCAGTACTGGGACTGAAACAGATACGCAGTATTTT.